These 20 T cell receptor beta chains were all obtained from the same sample, sequenced in a study of OX40 agonist ivuxolimab in advanced cancers. Sequencing was performed with immunoSEQ multiplex PCR; in TCRdb, only in-frame clones are kept and a portion is missing. This sample yields roughly 100,000 clones, of which approximately 90% are seen a single time; 6.5% to 8.5% belongs to the top ten. Sequenced here: CD4+ or CD8+ T cells sorted from blood, sampled in a trial of the OX40 agonist ivuxolimab. Receptor source: an adult with an advanced solid tumor such as melanoma, head and neck, liver or kidney cancer.

In its sample, this clone was seen once. The V and J genes are TRBV4-1 and TRBJ2-3, with 14 bases fitting TRBD2. Germline V CDR1 and CDR2: MGHRA, YSYEKL. Trimming at V came to 0 bases and at J to 0 bases, leaving 5 bases not matched to a gene. The length of the CDR3 is 19 residues. The DNA of the CDR3 is TGCGCCAGCAGCCAAGATAGGACTAGCGGGAGGTTAAGCACAGATACGCAGTATTTT. This gives the protein CASSQDRTSGRLSTDTQYF.

The chain combines TRBV11-3 with TRBJ2-7, with TRBD2 matching 8 bases. Germline loops: CDR1 SGHNT, CDR2 YENEEA. The V and J ends lost 1 base and 2 bases, in that order; junction bases with no gene match: 10. The CDR3 runs 17 residues. The CDR3 bases are TGTGCCAGCAGCTTAGGAGGGGTAGCGGGGCTCACCTACGAGCAGTACTTC. This translates into CASSLGGVAGLTYEQYF.

The chain employs TRBV29-1 and TRBJ2-7; 7 positions match TRBD1. CDR1 SQVTM and CDR2 ANQGSEA come from the germline V gene. The V gene end was trimmed by 6 bases and the J gene end by 2 bases; junction bases not matched to a gene: 13. This CDR3 is 15 amino acids long. CDR3 bases: TGCAGCGTCCTAGGGGGCAATCTGAGACCCTACGAGCAGTACTTC. Protein: CSVLGGNLRPYEQYF.

DNA for the CDR3: TGTGCCTGGAACTTCATCGGGAGTACAGATACGCAGTATTTT. Translating it yields CAWNFIGSTDTQYF. V and J are TRBV30 and TRBJ2-3, with a possible D match to TRBD2 (6 bases). The V gene's germline CDR1 is GTSNPN and CDR2 SVGIG (reference sequence). The CDR3 is 14 residues long. The ends were cut back, 4 bases at V and 3 bases at J, with 14 bases in the middle.

The J gene is TRBJ2-3, the V gene TRBV6-5, with 7 bases aligning to TRBD2. J gave up 3 bases and V 2 bases, and 8 bases lay outside the gene matches. The germline V gene encodes CDR1 MNHEY and CDR2 SVGAGI. The CDR3 covers 16 residues. CDR3 in DNA: TGTGCCAGCAGTTACGGTCGGGGAGCGGGGACAGATACGCAGTATTTT. This codes for CASSYGRGAGTDTQYF.

The chain is built from TRBV6-6 and TRBJ2-1; TRBD2 matches at 12 bases. Germline V gene data show CDR1 as MNHNY and CDR2 as SVGAGI (reference sequence). V gave up 6 bases and J gave up 4 bases; unmatched junction bases: 1. The CDR3 has 14 amino acids. The CDR3 bases are TGTGCCAGCAGACTAGCGGGAGGATACAATGAGCAGTTCTTC. It codes for CASRLAGGYNEQFF.

This clone was recorded once. The chain is built from TRBV5-1 and TRBJ2-3; perhaps TRBD1 as D (5 bases). Germline CDR1 is SGHRS and CDR2 is YFSETQ. Deletions cut 2 bases from V and 6 bases from J, with 13 bases between. The CDR3 is 14 residues long. This CDR3 is CASSLSFGADTQYF. CDR3 coding DNA: TGCGCCAGCAGCTTAAGTTTTGGGGCGGATACGCAGTATTTT.

The chain couples TRBV7-9 to TRBJ2-5; 7 nucleotides align to TRBD2. The CDR3 contains 14 residues. The V and J ends lost 4 bases and 2 bases, in that order; junction bases with no gene match: 4. Germline-derived CDR1 and CDR2 are SEHNR and FQNEAQ (reference sequence). CDR3 sequence reads: CASSSGGGQETQYF. CDR3 DNA sequence: TGTGCCAGCAGCTCGGGAGGAGGTCAAGAGACCCAGTACTTC.

This rearrangement joins TRBV28 to TRBJ1-1; D gene unclear. The CDR3 is 13 residues long. Germline CDR1 reads MDHEN; CDR2 reads SYDVKM. V was cut by 8 bases and J by 3 bases, with 13 bases left in between. CDR3 loop: CASLPHQYTEAFF. The DNA of the CDR3 is TGTGCCAGCCTCCCCCACCAGTACACTGAAGCTTTCTTT. Filled out from reference TRBV28 and TRBJ1-1, the complete variable domain reads DVKVTQSSRYLVKRTGEKVFLECVQDMDHENMFWYRQDPGLGLRLIYFSYDVKMKEKGDIPEGYSVSREKKERFSLILESASTNQTSMYLCASLPHQYTEAFFGQGTRLTVV.

A single count supports this clone. This chain uses TRBV27 with TRBJ2-7, with D possibly being TRBD1 (6 bases). This CDR3 comprises 15 residues. Germline loops: CDR1 MNHEY, CDR2 SMNVEV (reference sequence). Trimming cost V 1 base and J 0 bases, with 10 bases left between them. The CDR3 is CASSLYRDNSYEQYF. As DNA, the CDR3 is TGTGCCAGCAGTTTATACCGGGACAACTCCTACGAGCAGTACTTC.

The chain joins TRBV12-5 to TRBJ2-5; D is undetermined. The closer fit of TRBJ2-7 to the DNA end suggests the J call may be wrong. CDR3 length equals 12 residues. Germline V gene lookup returns CDR1 LGHNT and CDR2 FRNRAP. The CDR3: CASGLGGYEQYF. CDR3 nucleotide sequence: TGTGCTAGTGGTTTGGGAGGCTACGAGCAGTACTTC.

The J gene is TRBJ1-5, the V gene TRBV28; D remains unclear. Germline values: CDR1 MDHEN, CDR2 SYDVKM. The CDR3 covers 14 residues. Trimming shortened V by 2 bases and J by 4 bases, and 9 bases separated the two germline ends. Written as DNA, the CDR3 is TGTGCCAGCAGTTTAAGAGTGGATAATCAGCCCCAGCATTTT. As protein: CASSLRVDNQPQHF.

The chain recombines TRBV15 with TRBJ1-5; 9 nucleotides line up with TRBD1. The germline V gene has CDR1 LNHNV and CDR2 YYDKDF (reference sequence). After removal of 3 bases from V and 0 bases from J, the junction contained 3 bases not matched to a gene. The CDR3 is 16 amino acids. As DNA, the CDR3 is TGTGCCACCAGCAGGGGGGGACAGGGTAGCAATCAGCCCCAGCATTTT. This sequence encodes CATSRGGQGSNQPQHF.

This chain connects TRBV4-2 to TRBJ2-2, with D perhaps matching TRBD2 (6 bases). CDR1 is LGHNA and CDR2 is YNFKEQ in the germline V gene. V lost 1 base to trimming and J lost 4 bases, with 16 bases between them. This CDR3 is 17 amino acids long. DNA of the CDR3: TGTGCCAGCAGCCAAGCCGGCCGACTAGGTGTCACCGGGGAGCTGTTTTTT. It translates to CASSQAGRLGVTGELFF.

This sequence joins TRBV19 and TRBJ2-5; no reliable D call. The V end was cut by 4 bases, the J end by 2 bases, with 2 bases between. The CDR3 covers 11 residues. Per germline, CDR1 LNHDA and CDR2 SQIVND (reference sequence). The CDR3: CASSTQETQYF. Written as DNA, the CDR3 is TGTGCCAGTAGTACGCAAGAGACCCAGTACTTC.

The chain carries TRBV12-5 and TRBJ1-2, with D possibly TRBD1 on 5 matching bases. Germline-derived CDR1 and CDR2 are LGHNT and FRNRAP. V gave up 3 bases and J gave up 1 base, with 6 bases separating them. The CDR3 consists of 13 residues. In DNA, the CDR3 is TGTGCTAGTGGTTTCGACAGTAACTATGGCTACACCTTC. It yields the protein CASGFDSNYGYTF.

The CDR3 is CASSQGGGSRQPQHF. The CDR3, as DNA: TGCGCCAGCAGCCAAGGGGGAGGATCAAGACAGCCCCAGCATTTT. V usage is TRBV4-1 and J usage is TRBJ1-5, with D uncertain. The CDR3 runs 15 residues. The V end lost 1 base, the J end lost 7 bases, and 14 bases lay between the germline ends. The germline CDR1 and CDR2 sequences are MGHRA and YSYEKL.

The chain employs TRBV10-2 and TRBJ2-7, with D tentatively TRBD2 (7 bases). V was trimmed by 7 bases and J by 4 bases, leaving 20 bases between them. CDR3 length equals 15 residues. CDR1 is WSHSY and CDR2 is SAAADI in the germline V gene. CDR3 coding DNA: TGCGCCAGCACCATCCAGGGGCGGGGGATATACGAGCAGTACTTC. Encoded protein: CASTIQGRGIYEQYF.

As concerns this clone: This sample includes further DNA sequences coding for the same CDR3. The chain combines TRBV28 with TRBJ1-5; TRBD1 is a possible D gene (6 bases). This CDR3 spans 14 amino acids. Germline CDR1 MDHEN, CDR2 SYDVKM. Trimming took off 2 bases at V and 6 bases at J, with 11 bases between the two ends. This chain's CDR3 is CASSLRGAGQPQHF. For the CDR3, the DNA is TGTGCCAGCAGTTTAAGGGGGGCGGGTCAGCCCCAGCATTTT.

A single count supports this clone. V is TRBV4-2 and J is TRBJ2-7; maybe TRBD2 (5 bases). Trimming left V 0 bases short and J 7 bases short, with 13 bases between. This CDR3 is built from 14 residues. Germline assignment: CDR1 LGHNA and CDR2 YNFKEQ. The CDR3 is CASSQDRLAREQYF. CDR3 DNA: TGTGCCAGCAGCCAAGATCGGCTAGCAAGGGAGCAGTACTTC.